The rows below give T cell receptor beta chains drawn from one sample of a study of blood T cell repertoires in COVID-19. Using immunoSEQ multiplex PCR, the repertoire was profiled, and TCRdb retains in-frame clones only, with some absent. The sample has about 150,000 clones, less than 90% seen once. Sequenced material: PBMCs or T cells enriched from blood (not recorded which). The receptors here all came from a woman aged 45-65 years who had recovered from COVID-19. The CDR3 runs from the conserved cysteine through the conserved F or W. D genes are given only for firm matches. Rows may omit the clone size; those that give it use once, few, many or a size class.

.	.	TRBV29-1	TRBJ2-3	CSGALVEADTQYF	TGCAGCGGAGCCCTGGTCGAGGCAGATACGCAGTATTTT
.	.	TRBV30	TRBJ2-1	CAWDRDSGGEQFF	TGTGCCTGGGACAGGGATTCGGGAGGTGAGCAGTTCTTC
.	TRBD2	TRBV2	TRBJ2-3	CASSSSGSLDTQYF	TGTGCCAGCAGTAGTAGCGGGAGTTTGGATACGCAGTATTTT
.	TRBD2	TRBV28	TRBJ2-1	CASSLGLAGYYNEQFF	TGTGCCAGCAGTTTGGGACTAGCGGGGTATTACAATGAGCAGTTCTTC
.	TRBD1	TRBV19	TRBJ1-1	CATDRGQTEAFF	TGTGCCACAGACAGGGGGCAGACTGAAGCTTTCTTT
.	TRBD2	TRBV27	TRBJ2-1	CASSYTAGNNEQFF	TGTGCCAGCAGTTATACAGCGGGGAACAATGAGCAGTTCTTC
.	.	TRBV29-1	TRBJ1-2	CSAFGGLNYGYTF	TGCAGCGCGTTCGGGGGACTTAACTATGGCTACACCTTC
.	TRBD1	TRBV7-8	TRBJ2-7	CASSLRRGPYEQYF	TGTGCCAGCAGCTTACGCAGGGGGCCCTACGAGCAGTACTTC
.	TRBD2	TRBV27	TRBJ2-1	CASSLLAGLADNEQFF	TGTGCCAGCAGCCTCCTAGCGGGACTAGCGGACAATGAGCAGTTCTTC
.	.	TRBV28	TRBJ1-2	CASSLGGRSGYTF	TGTGCCAGCAGTTTAGGAGGGAGAAGTGGCTACACCTTC
.	.	TRBV7-9	TRBJ1-6	CASSLELGNSPLHF	TGTGCCAGCAGCTTAGAGCTTGGTAATTCACCCCTCCACTTT
.	.	TRBV10-1	TRBJ2-2	CASSERYNTGELFF	TGCGCCAGCAGTGAACGCTATAACACCGGGGAGCTGTTTTTT
.	.	TRBV4-3	TRBJ1-5	CASSQAPGGQPQHF	TGCGCCAGCAGCCAAGCCCCGGGCGGGCAGCCCCAGCATTTT
.	.	TRBV7-9	TRBJ2-7	CASSPKAGYPYEQYF	TGTGCCAGCAGCCCAAAGGCGGGGTACCCCTACGAGCAGTACTTC
once	TRBD2	TRBV7-9	TRBJ2-1	CASSLEGGLANSYNEQFF	TGTGCCAGCAGCTTAGAGGGGGGACTAGCGAATTCCTACAATGAGCAGTTCTTC
.	TRBD1	TRBV20-1	TRBJ2-1	CSASMGQANNEQFF	TGCAGTGCTAGTATGGGACAGGCTAACAATGAGCAGTTCTTC
.	.	TRBV5-4	TRBJ2-5	CASSLAPGQETQYF	TGTGCCAGCAGCTTGGCCCCGGGCCAAGAGACCCAGTACTTC
.	TRBD2	TRBV18	TRBJ2-3	CASGPGLARTDTQYF	TGTGCCAGCGGCCCGGGACTAGCGAGAACAGATACGCAGTATTTT
.	.	TRBV5-1	TRBJ2-1	CASSLGNRASSYNEQFF	TGCGCCAGCAGCTTGGGTAACAGAGCAAGCTCCTACAATGAGCAGTTCTTC
.	TRBD1	TRBV2	TRBJ2-3	CASSEARGTASTDTQYF	TGTGCCAGCAGTGAAGCTAGGGGGACAGCTAGCACAGATACGCAGTATTTT